A single sample gave rise to the 32 T cell receptor beta chains below, sequenced in a study of shared clonotypes between healthy human individuals. Data came from immunoSEQ multiplex PCR; TCRdb stores just in-frame clones and leaves some out. This repertoire shows 600,000 to 750,000 clones, roughly 72% found once; its top ten account for about 1.7%. The material sequenced was memory CD4+ T cells sorted from blood. Subset meaning: CD45RA-negative fraction. Receptor source: a woman in her twenties or thirties in good health.

The chain links TRBV10-2 to TRBJ2-7; D gene ambiguous. The CDR3 totals 13 residues. V was shortened by 5 bases and J by 6 bases, with 14 bases between the two germline ends. Germline CDR1 is WSHSY and CDR2 is SAAADI. The CDR3 region is CASSHTALGEQYF. The CDR3 bases are TGCGCCAGCAGTCACACAGCTCTAGGCGAGCAGTACTTC.

In regard to this clone: At one boundary the junction diverges from the germline segment, which might be a read error. The chain is built from TRBV25-1 and TRBJ2-7; D not certain. The germline CDR1 and CDR2 sequences are MGHDK and SYGVNS. The CDR3 is 8 amino acids. CDR3 sequence (DNA): TGTGCCAGCAGTGAATGGGCCTTC. It yields the protein CASSEWAF.

The chain is built from TRBV6-5 and TRBJ2-5; D possibly corresponds to TRBD2 (5 bases). The DNA end favors TRBJ2-7, so the J call may be wrong. Germline V gene lookup returns CDR1 MNHEY and CDR2 SVGAGI. CDR3 length: 13 residues. CDR3 sequence reads: CASRPTRAYEQYF. As DNA, the CDR3 is TGTGCCAGCAGACCTACTAGGGCCTACGAGCAGTACTTC.

This chain uses TRBV5-4 with TRBJ2-7; 7 nucleotides agree with TRBD1. In germline, CDR1 is SGHNT, CDR2 YYREEE (reference sequence). The CDR3 loop spans 13 amino acids. With V trimmed by 3 bases and J by 8 bases, 8 bases remained unmatched. The CDR3 loop reads CASSSTGTEKQYF. Here the CDR3 DNA reads TGTGCCAGCAGCTCAACCGGGACAGAGAAGCAGTACTTC.

This sequence joins TRBV7-8 and TRBJ2-7, with unresolved D. CDR1 is SGHVS and CDR2 is FQNEAQ in the germline V gene. V was shortened by 4 bases and J by 5 bases, with 12 bases between the two germline ends. CDR3 length: 13 amino acids. The CDR3 bases are TGTGCCAGCAGCTACACACCGGTCGACGAGCAGTACTTC. This encodes CASSYTPVDEQYF. The whole variable domain, filled in from reference TRBV7-8 and TRBJ2-7, reads GAGVSQSPRYKVAKRGQDVALRCDPISGHVSLFWYQQALGQGPEFLTYFQNEAQLDKSGLPSDRFFAERPEGSVSTLKIQRTQQEDSAVYLCASSYTPVDEQYFGPGTRLTVT.

This clone was detected only once. V usage is TRBV11-2 and J usage is TRBJ1-1, with 9 bases identical to TRBD1. Germline V gene data show CDR1 as SGHAT and CDR2 as FQNNGV. V was pared by 6 bases and J by 5 bases, with 22 bases of the junction left unmatched. The CDR3 loop spans 19 amino acids. The CDR3 region has the DNA TGTGCCAGCAGTCCTTTTGTACGACGGGACAGGGTGAGAAGTACTGAAGCTTTCTTT. This encodes CASSPFVRRDRVRSTEAFF.

About this clone itself: Other DNA sequences in this specimen translate into the identical CDR3. The genes are TRBV7-2 and TRBJ2-1, with D perhaps matching TRBD2 (6 bases). The CDR3 is made up of 15 amino acids. The germline V and J ends were trimmed by 3 bases and 0 bases, with 9 bases remaining between them. CDR1 SGHTA and CDR2 FQGNSA come from the germline V gene. For the CDR3, the DNA is TGTGCCAGCAGCTTCGGCGGGAACTCCTACAATGAGCAGTTCTTC. This gives the protein CASSFGGNSYNEQFF. Combining the CDR3 with reference TRBV7-2 and TRBJ2-1 gives the whole variable domain GAGVSQSPSNKVTEKGKDVELRCDPISGHTALYWYRQSLGQGLEFLIYFQGNSAPDKSGLPSDRFSAERTGGSVSTLTIQRTQQEDSAVYLCASSFGGNSYNEQFFGPGTRLTVL.

The chain combines TRBV2 with TRBJ1-2; no clear D gene. The length of the CDR3 is 13 residues. The germline V and J ends were trimmed by 6 bases and 0 bases, with 8 bases remaining between them. Germline CDR1 is SNHLY and CDR2 is FYNNEI. The CDR3 is CASRHDTNYGYTF. The CDR3 nucleotides read TGTGCCAGCAGGCACGATACTAACTATGGCTACACCTTC.

Only a few counts were recorded for this clone. V gene TRBV19 combines with J gene TRBJ2-5, with a weak D call TRBD1 (6 bases). V was shortened by 1 base and J by 2 bases, with 14 bases between the two germline ends. This CDR3 comprises 16 residues. CDR1 and CDR2 (germline): LNHDA, SQIVND (reference sequence). In DNA, the CDR3 is TGTGCCAGTAGTATAGCCACATCTCAGGGGCAAGAGACCCAGTACTTC. It yields the protein CASSIATSQGQETQYF.

The V gene is TRBV23-1, the J gene TRBJ1-4; D remains unclear. TRBV23-1 is identified as an open reading frame with a role that is uncertain. The V end lost 7 bases, the J end lost 5 bases, and 5 bases lay between the germline ends. This CDR3 spans 11 amino acids. The chain's CDR3 is CASTRNEKLFF. The CDR3 DNA reads as TGCGCCAGCACCCGAAATGAAAAACTGTTTTTT.

J is TRBJ1-5 and V is TRBV28; D remains unclear. Trimming cost V 6 bases and J 3 bases, with 12 bases left between them. CDR1 is MDHEN and CDR2 is SYDVKM in the germline V gene. The CDR3 is 14 residues long. Here the CDR3 reads CASSLGRNNQPQHF. For the CDR3, the DNA is TGTGCCAGCAGCCTCGGACGGAACAATCAGCCCCAGCATTTT.

This clone came up a few times. The chain joins TRBV20-1 to TRBJ2-1; no firm D call. CDR1 and CDR2 (germline): DFQATT, SNEGSKA (reference sequence). The CDR3 loop spans 11 amino acids. V lost 5 bases and J 7 bases, leaving 9 bases between the germline ends. CDR3 sequence reads: CSASLENEQFF. The CDR3 nucleotides read TGCAGTGCTTCCCTGGAGAATGAGCAGTTCTTC.

V is TRBV5-1 and J is TRBJ2-3; D may be TRBD1 or TRBD2 (5 bases each). The CDR3 is made up of 13 amino acids. Trimming shortened V by 6 bases and J by 3 bases, and 11 bases separated the two germline ends. Per the germline V gene, CDR1 is SGHRS and CDR2 is YFSETQ. DNA of the CDR3: TGCGCCAGCACCCCTTGGGGGACAGATACGCAGTATTTT. This gives the protein CASTPWGTDTQYF.

The chain joins TRBV28 to TRBJ1-1; 7 nucleotides line up with TRBD1. Looked up from germline, CDR1 is MDHEN and CDR2 is SYDVKM. Trimming at V came to 5 bases and at J to 6 bases, leaving 15 bases not matched to a gene. The length of the CDR3 is 16 residues. Written as DNA, the CDR3 is TGTGCCAGCAGTACCTCCGGGACAGCGGAGAGCCCTGAAGCTTTCTTT. Amino acids: CASSTSGTAESPEAFF.

The gene calls are TRBV11-2 and TRBJ2-5; 10 bases fit TRBD2. The CDR3 is 16 residues long. V gave up 3 bases and J gave up 1 base; unmatched junction bases: 5. CDR1 and CDR2 from the germline V gene are SGHAT and FQNNGV. The CDR3 sequence is CASSFGTSVFQETQYF. CDR3 coding DNA: TGTGCCAGCAGCTTCGGGACTAGCGTCTTCCAAGAGACCCAGTACTTC.

The chain recombines TRBV29-1 with TRBJ2-1; TRBD1 matches 7 bases. V lost 7 bases, J lost 2 bases, and 11 bases stayed unmatched. This CDR3 contains 15 residues. Germline lookup yields CDR1 SQVTM and CDR2 ANQGSEA. The CDR3 region is CSALIIDRAYNEQFF. The CDR3 nucleotides are TGCAGCGCCCTCATAATTGACAGGGCCTACAATGAGCAGTTCTTC.

This clone was picked up one time. The chain is built from TRBV2 and TRBJ2-1, with 10 positions matching TRBD2. The CDR3 length is 15 residues. CDR1 SNHLY and CDR2 FYNNEI come from the germline V gene. V lost 7 bases, J lost 8 bases, and 11 bases stayed unmatched. For the CDR3, the DNA is TGTGCCAGCAACCCGCTAGCGGGAGAGGGTTATGAGCAGTTCTTC. Residues: CASNPLAGEGYEQFF.

The CDR3, as DNA: TGTGCCACCAGCAGAGAGGCCGGGCAGACTAGCGGGAAATGGAATGAGCAGTTCTTC. Translated: CATSREAGQTSGKWNEQFF. The genes are TRBV15 and TRBJ2-1, with 11 bases lining up with TRBD2. Germline V CDR1 and CDR2: LNHNV, YYDKDF (reference sequence). CDR3 length: 19 residues. The J segment lost 7 bases and the V segment lost 0 bases, leaving 14 bases of the junction unmatched. Complete variable domain (other parts from reference TRBV15 and TRBJ2-1): DAMVIQNPRYQVTQFGKPVTLSCSQTLNHNVMYWYQQKSSQAPKLLFHYYDKDFNNEADTPDNFQSRRPNTSFCFLDIRSPGLGDTAMYLCATSREAGQTSGKWNEQFFGPGTRLTVL.

This clone showed up many times. V usage is TRBV5-4 and J usage is TRBJ1-2; TRBD1 agrees at 7 bases. This CDR3 spans 13 amino acids. J was trimmed by 5 bases and V by 4 bases; bases with no gene match: 5. From germline, CDR1 is SGHNT and CDR2 YYREEE (reference sequence). This chain's CDR3 is CASSVQGLYGYTF. The DNA of the CDR3 is TGTGCCAGCAGCGTACAGGGGTTATATGGCTACACCTTC.

The chain carries TRBV9 and TRBJ1-1; D remains ambiguous. The CDR3 has 15 residues. Germline CDR1 is SGDLS and CDR2 is YYNGEE. The ends were cut back, 4 bases at V and 0 bases at J, with 13 bases in the middle. CDR3: CASSTRTAVNTEAFF. In DNA, the CDR3 is TGTGCCAGCAGCACAAGGACGGCAGTGAACACTGAAGCTTTCTTT.

The rearrangement links TRBV2 to TRBJ1-1, with 7 bases lining up with TRBD1. Germline CDR1 and CDR2: SNHLY and FYNNEI. This CDR3 comprises 15 residues. The V gene end was trimmed by 6 bases and the J gene end by 1 base; junction bases not matched to a gene: 8. CDR3 DNA sequence: TGTGCCAGCAGCGCTCGACAGGGAACGAACACTGAAGCTTTCTTT. It translates to CASSARQGTNTEAFF.

The chain combines TRBV19 with TRBJ1-4; tentatively, D is TRBD1 (6 bases). The length of the CDR3 is 16 residues. The V gene's germline CDR1 is LNHDA and CDR2 SQIVND (reference sequence). Trimming removed 6 bases from V and 4 bases from J, with 18 bases in between. The DNA for the CDR3 is TGTGCCAGTAGGGGACACACCTACGAGAATAATGAAAAACTGTTTTTT. Encoded protein: CASRGHTYENNEKLFF.

The chain is built from TRBV7-9 and TRBJ2-3; D not resolved. V was trimmed by 5 bases and J by 6 bases, leaving 15 bases between them. The CDR3 is 14 residues long. Germline V gives CDR1 SEHNR, CDR2 FQNEAQ (reference sequence). In DNA form, the CDR3 reads TGTGCCAGCAGCAAGAACAATGGTGGGGATACGCAGTATTTT. Its translation is CASSKNNGGDTQYF.

This clone has just a few counts. V is TRBV2 and J is TRBJ1-1; no firm D call. Germline V gene lookup returns CDR1 SNHLY and CDR2 FYNNEI. This CDR3 has 13 residues. V lost 7 bases to trimming and J lost 1 base, with 10 bases between them. This CDR3 reads CASNQERNTEAFF. The DNA for the CDR3 is TGTGCCAGCAACCAGGAAAGGAACACTGAAGCTTTCTTT.

The J gene is TRBJ2-5, the V gene TRBV30; D perhaps matches TRBD1 (5 bases). The ends were cut back, 1 base at V and 5 bases at J, with 8 bases in the middle. The CDR3 totals 12 residues. Germline V gene lookup returns CDR1 GTSNPN and CDR2 SVGIG (reference sequence). Here the CDR3 reads CAWSEGRETQYF. In DNA form, the CDR3 reads TGTGCCTGGAGTGAGGGGCGGGAGACCCAGTACTTC.

V is TRBV5-6 and J is TRBJ1-6; possibly TRBD1 for D (5 bases). There are 14 residues in the CDR3. Germline lookup yields CDR1 SGHDT and CDR2 YYEEEE. The V end was cut by 1 base, the J end by 8 bases, with 10 bases between. CDR3 loop: CASSLKRGDSPLHF. CDR3 in DNA: TGTGCCAGCAGCTTGAAGAGGGGAGATTCACCCCTCCACTTT.

This clone was seen at least ten times. The J gene is TRBJ2-7, the V gene TRBV28, with 8 bases fitting TRBD2. The CDR3 has 18 amino acids. V dropped 6 bases and J dropped 9; count of bases not matched to a gene: 25. Germline V gene data show CDR1 as MDHEN and CDR2 as SYDVKM. The CDR3 nucleotides are TGTGCCAGCAGCCCGGGACTAGTCGTTAGAGGGCGAAGGGAGGTGCAGTACTTC. Amino acid sequence: CASSPGLVVRGRREVQYF. The complete variable domain, with remaining parts taken from reference TRBV28 and TRBJ2-7, reads DVKVTQSSRYLVKRTGEKVFLECVQDMDHENMFWYRQDPGLGLRLIYFSYDVKMKEKGDIPEGYSVSREKKERFSLILESASTNQTSMYLCASSPGLVVRGRREVQYFGPGTRLTVT.

J is TRBJ2-7 and V is TRBV5-5, with D possibly called TRBD1 or TRBD2 (5 bases each). CDR1 SGHKS and CDR2 YYEKEE come from the germline V gene (reference sequence). Trimming took 3 bases from V and 0 from J, leaving 13 bases between them. The CDR3 totals 15 residues. This CDR3 reads CASSSARDASYEQYF. CDR3 coding DNA: TGTGCCAGCAGCTCCGCCCGGGACGCCTCCTACGAGCAGTACTTC.

Turning to this clone: A far larger clone is one base from this, pointing to a likely read error. This chain connects TRBV4-1 to TRBJ2-5, with 7 bases aligning to TRBD1. V gave up 0 bases and J gave up 0 bases; unmatched junction bases: 10. Germline V gives CDR1 MGHRA, CDR2 YSYEKL. The CDR3 totals 18 residues. The CDR3 bases are TGCGCCAGCAGCCAAGAGGTGACAGGGATGGCCCACCAAGAGACCCAGTACTTC. Translation: CASSQEVTGMAHQETQYF.

The chain carries TRBV5-6 and TRBJ2-3; D ambiguous. The CDR3 length is 14 residues. Trimming left V 0 bases short and J 2 bases short, with 7 bases between. From germline, CDR1 is SGHDT and CDR2 YYEEEE. The DNA of the CDR3 is TGTGCCAGCAGCTTGGGGGCGTACACAGATACGCAGTATTTT. It specifies CASSLGAYTDTQYF. The variable domain in full, completed from reference TRBV5-6 and TRBJ2-3, reads DAGVTQSPTHLIKTRGQQVTLRCSPKSGHDTVSWYQQALGQGPQFIFQYYEEEERQRGNFPDRFSGHQFPNYSSELNVNALLLGDSALYLCASSLGAYTDTQYFGPGTRLTVL.

The rearrangement joins TRBV13 to TRBJ2-7; D is ambiguous. Per germline, CDR1 PRHDT and CDR2 FYEKMQ (reference sequence). Deletions cut 0 bases from V and 4 bases from J, with 4 bases between. The CDR3 runs to 12 residues. Here the CDR3 reads CASSLGFYEQYF. CDR3 in DNA: TGTGCCAGCAGCTTAGGTTTTTACGAGCAGTACTTC.

This clone was seen only a few times. The CDR3 nucleotides read TGTGCCAGTAAGGACAGGGGGCGAAGCGGCAATCAGCCCCAGCATTTT. It yields the protein CASKDRGRSGNQPQHF. This sequence joins TRBV19 and TRBJ1-5, with 11 bases lining up with TRBD1. Germline CDR1 and CDR2: LNHDA and SQIVND (reference sequence). Unmatched junction bases numbered 7, after V lost 7 bases and J lost 2 bases. The CDR3 is 16 amino acids.